The 30 T cell receptor beta chains presented below share a single source sample, sequenced in a study of T-cell reconstitution after alpha-beta-depleted transplantation in children (TCRdb year 2016). The library was generated by PCR. TCRdb records Illumina HiSeq 2500 as the sequencer. Molecular barcoding was employed in the preparation of TCR libraries, with unique molecular identifiers being used to normalize TCRbeta repertoire quantification. TCRdb ran its own pipeline on the public reads, namely fastp trimming at Q25 and MiXCR clone calling, and kept in-frame beta chains. Each entry is one CDR3 protein sequence, shown with its most common DNA and genes. The sample has some 530,000 distinct CDR3 sequences on record, around an eighth of them singletons. The ten top clones hold around 5.6% of the sample. Sample: PBMCs from the stem cell graft donor, taken from the stem cell graft. The receptors here all came from a human donor who donated a stem cell graft to a child with combined immunodeficiency.

The genes are TRBV7-9 and TRBJ2-7; D gene uncertain. With 0 bases removed from V and 6 bases from J, the gap between germline ends came to 12 bases. This CDR3 contains 14 residues. From germline, CDR1 is SEHNR and CDR2 FQNEAQ (reference sequence). CDR3 sequence reads: CASSLALWPLEQYF. The DNA for the CDR3 is TGTGCCAGCAGCTTAGCGCTCTGGCCCCTCGAGCAGTACTTC.

This clonotype was found many times. The rearrangement links TRBV28 to TRBJ1-6, with 7 bases lining up with TRBD1. V was clipped by 4 bases and J by 9 bases; unmatched bases: 6. This CDR3 spans 14 amino acids. Looked up from germline, CDR1 is MDHEN and CDR2 is SYDVKM. In DNA, the CDR3 is TGTGCCAGCAGTTGGGGGGCAGGGGGTTCACCCCTCCACTTT. Its protein is CASSWGAGGSPLHF.

This clonotype was detected ten times or more. The chain links TRBV5-1 to TRBJ2-2; 8 nucleotides match TRBD2. The CDR3 extends over 17 amino acids. Trimming cost V 0 bases and J 6 bases; bases outside gene matches: 10. Germline loops: CDR1 SGHRS, CDR2 YFSETQ. The CDR3 DNA sequence: TGCGCCAGCAGCTTGGAACCCACCCGGACTAGCTCCGGGGAGCTGTTTTTT. Protein: CASSLEPTRTSSGELFF.

V and J are TRBV3-1 and TRBJ2-5, with D perhaps being TRBD1 or TRBD2 (5 bases each). Germline CDR1 reads LGHDT; CDR2 reads YNNKEL (reference sequence). V lost 4 bases, J lost 9 bases, and 18 bases lay in between. This CDR3 has 14 amino acids. The CDR3 DNA is TGTGCCAGCAGCCCCGCGACCCGGACGGGGCCCCAGTACTTC. Translating gives CASSPATRTGPQYF.

This clonotype has a count of ten or more. The chain carries TRBV5-1 and TRBJ2-1; maybe TRBD1 (5 bases). The germline V gene has CDR1 SGHRS and CDR2 YFSETQ. V dropped 5 bases and J dropped 5 bases, with 11 bases sitting between them. The length of the CDR3 is 13 residues. The CDR3 bases are TGCGCCAGCAGGACAGAAGGACACAATGAGCAGTTCTTC. It specifies CASRTEGHNEQFF.

There are a few counts of this clonotype. CDR3 in amino acids: CSARDGSTGELFF. The CDR3 DNA follows: TGCAGTGCTAGAGATGGGAGCACCGGGGAGCTGTTTTTT. The V call is TRBV20-1, the J call TRBJ2-2; D might be TRBD2 (5 bases). Deletions cut 0 bases from V and 4 bases from J, with 6 bases between. The length of the CDR3 is 13 residues. CDR1 is DFQATT, CDR2 SNEGSKA, per germline (reference sequence).

This clonotype was picked up many times. The chain carries TRBV6-5 and TRBJ1-1; D uncertain. The CDR3 runs to 14 residues. Trimming left V 6 bases short and J 1 base short, with 12 bases between. Germline values: CDR1 MNHEY, CDR2 SVGAGI. The DNA for the CDR3 is TGTGCCAGCAGCCCTGGTTGGGGGAACACTGAAGCTTTCTTT. The encoded protein is CASSPGWGNTEAFF.

The chain is built from TRBV9 and TRBJ2-3; a possible D gene is TRBD1 (6 bases). Between the trimmed V and J ends, which lost 0 bases and 3 bases, there was a span of 11 bases. The CDR3 is 15 amino acids. Germline V gene lookup returns CDR1 SGDLS and CDR2 YYNGEE. CDR3 in amino acids: CASSVDSGATDTQYF. CDR3 nucleotide sequence: TGTGCCAGCAGCGTAGACTCAGGGGCTACAGATACGCAGTATTTT.

In this sample, this clonotype turned up many times. The rearrangement links TRBV9 to TRBJ2-5, with D possibly matching TRBD2 (5 bases). V was cut by 0 bases and J by 5 bases, with 8 bases left in between. This CDR3 region has 13 residues. Germline V gene data show CDR1 as SGDLS and CDR2 as YYNGEE. This CDR3 is CASSVVGGETQYF. CDR3 bases: TGTGCCAGCAGCGTAGTAGGCGGGGAGACCCAGTACTTC.

At least ten counts were recorded for this clonotype. This chain joins TRBV10-3 and TRBJ1-5, with unresolved D. Germline V gives CDR1 ENHRY, CDR2 SYGVKD. The CDR3 has 13 amino acids. V was cut by 3 bases and J by 3 bases, with 6 bases left in between. The CDR3 here is CAISETVNQPQHF. The CDR3 nucleotides read TGTGCCATCAGTGAAACGGTCAATCAGCCCCAGCATTTT.

This chain uses TRBV27 with TRBJ2-7, with 7 bases matching TRBD1. The V segment lost 5 bases and the J segment 3 bases; nucleotides outside the gene matches: 13. The CDR3 has 16 amino acids. CDR1 MNHEY and CDR2 SMNVEV come from the germline V gene (reference sequence). The CDR3 here is CASSMSGTDLFYEQYF. The DNA for the CDR3 is TGTGCCAGCAGTATGTCCGGGACAGACCTTTTCTACGAGCAGTACTTC.

This chain links TRBV7-2 with TRBJ2-5; D is unclear. The germline V gene has CDR1 SGHTA and CDR2 FQGNSA. The CDR3 contains 14 residues. V gave up 1 base and J gave up 5 bases, with 11 bases separating them. This CDR3 reads CASSLDPSGETQYF. DNA of the CDR3: TGTGCCAGCAGCTTAGATCCGAGTGGGGAGACCCAGTACTTC. The whole variable domain, remainder taken from reference TRBV7-2 and TRBJ2-5, is GAGVSQSPSNKVTEKGKDVELRCDPISGHTALYWYRQSLGQGLEFLIYFQGNSAPDKSGLPSDRFSAERTGGSVSTLTIQRTQQEDSAVYLCASSLDPSGETQYFGPGTRLLVL.

The rearrangement joins TRBV20-1 to TRBJ2-2; 7 bases match TRBD1. The germline V gene has CDR1 DFQATT and CDR2 SNEGSKA (reference sequence). The CDR3 covers 14 residues. The junction had 4 bases not matched to a gene; V was cut back by 1 base and J by 5 bases. The CDR3 nucleotides are TGCAGTGCTAGAGTCAGGGGGTGGACCGGGGAGCTGTTTTTT. It is translated as CSARVRGWTGELFF.

This clonotype was picked up a small number of times. The chain carries TRBV29-1 and TRBJ2-7; D is tentatively TRBD1 or TRBD2 (5 bases each). This CDR3 has 12 amino acids. Per germline, CDR1 SQVTM and CDR2 ANQGSEA. V was shortened by 2 bases and J by 7 bases, with 12 bases between the two germline ends. CDR3 loop: CSVERGAGEQYF. The CDR3 DNA reads TGCAGCGTTGAAAGGGGAGCAGGGGAGCAGTACTTC.

This chain uses TRBV12-3 or TRBV12-4 with TRBJ2-5, with D possibly TRBD1 on 7 matching bases. The CDR3 has 12 amino acids. V lost 7 bases to trimming and J lost 5 bases, with 11 bases between them. The CDR3 DNA sequence: TGTGCCAGCACCGCAGGGGGGGAGACCCAGTACTTC. Protein product: CASTAGGETQYF.

This clonotype was detected many times. The chain links TRBV7-2 to TRBJ1-1; D call uncertain. The CDR3 totals 13 residues. Germline V gene data show CDR1 as SGHTA and CDR2 as FQGNSA. The V end was cut by 5 bases, the J end by 0 bases, with 7 bases between. The CDR3 spells CASSPQVNTEAFF. The CDR3 DNA follows: TGTGCCAGCAGCCCGCAGGTGAACACTGAAGCTTTCTTT. Supplemented by reference TRBV7-2 and TRBJ1-1, the full variable domain reads GAGVSQSPSNKVTEKGKDVELRCDPISGHTALYWYRQSLGQGLEFLIYFQGNSAPDKSGLPSDRFSAERTGGSVSTLTIQRTQQEDSAVYLCASSPQVNTEAFFGQGTRLTVV.

This clonotype was recorded many times. CDR3 region: CASSSLRVPNTEAFF. The CDR3 coding sequence is TGTGCCAGCAGCTCCCTCCGCGTCCCGAACACTGAAGCTTTCTTT. The rearrangement uses TRBV7-9 and TRBJ1-1; D unresolved. This CDR3 is built from 15 residues. Germline V gene lookup returns CDR1 SEHNR and CDR2 FQNEAQ (reference sequence). V gave up 4 bases and J gave up 1 base, with 13 bases separating them.

The J gene is TRBJ2-5, the V gene TRBV12-3 or TRBV12-4; D ambiguous. V was trimmed by 5 bases and J by 4 bases, leaving 17 bases between them. This CDR3 region has 15 residues. This CDR3 is CASSLSATRIETQYF. As DNA, the CDR3 is TGTGCCAGCAGTCTGTCGGCCACGAGGATAGAGACCCAGTACTTC.

This clonotype was observed many times. V gene TRBV4-3 combines with J gene TRBJ2-6; 7 bases are a match to TRBD1. Germline CDR1 and CDR2: LGHNA and YSLEER. The CDR3 loop spans 16 amino acids. Trimming removed 3 bases from V and 4 bases from J; junction bases left unmatched: 6. The CDR3 region is CASSHSDREGANVLTF. The DNA for the CDR3 is TGCGCCAGCAGCCATTCCGACAGGGAGGGGGCCAACGTCCTGACTTTC.

The genes are TRBV7-2 and TRBJ1-6, with 7 bases aligning to TRBD1. Unmatched junction bases numbered 7, after V lost 8 bases and J lost 6 bases. Germline lookup yields CDR1 SGHTA and CDR2 FQGNSA. The CDR3 is made up of 14 amino acids. This CDR3 reads CASRLGQANSPLHF. The CDR3 coding sequence is TGTGCCAGCCGCCTAGGACAGGCTAATTCACCCCTCCACTTT.

The chain combines TRBV29-1 with TRBJ2-5, with 10 bases that match TRBD2. The length of the CDR3 is 14 residues. With 5 bases clipped from V and 3 bases from J, the junction kept 6 bases outside the gene matches. CDR1 and CDR2 (germline): SQVTM, ANQGSEA. For the CDR3, the DNA is TGCAGCGTTATCGCTAGCGGGGGAGAAGAGACCCAGTACTTC. This sequence encodes CSVIASGGEETQYF.

The table lists this clonotype with many counts. This chain joins TRBV10-3 and TRBJ2-7; 10 bases agree with TRBD1. Unmatched junction bases numbered 5, after V lost 5 bases and J lost 4 bases. This CDR3 region has 14 residues. From germline, CDR1 is ENHRY and CDR2 SYGVKD. CDR3 DNA: TGTGCCATCAGTAATGCGGGACAGGGGTACGAGCAGTACTTC. Translating it yields CAISNAGQGYEQYF.

The chain links TRBV5-1 to TRBJ2-1, with 10 bases fitting TRBD1. The CDR3 is 17 residues long. Trimming at V came to 3 bases and at J to 8 bases, leaving 14 bases not matched to a gene. Germline-derived CDR1 and CDR2 are SGHRS and YFSETQ. DNA for the CDR3: TGCGCCAGCAGCTCGGAGGGGACAGGGGTATTGGGGGATGAGCAGTTCTTC. Its translation is CASSSEGTGVLGDEQFF.

Many counts were recorded for this clonotype. The CDR3 bases are TGCAGCGTTGACGTGGGCTACGAGCAGTACTTC. Translating it yields CSVDVGYEQYF. The chain employs TRBV29-1 and TRBJ2-7; D uncertain. Germline-derived CDR1 and CDR2 are SQVTM and ANQGSEA. There are 11 residues in the CDR3. The ends were cut back, 3 bases at V and 3 bases at J, with 6 bases in the middle.

This clonotype came up a few times. The chain is built from TRBV24-1 and TRBJ2-1; D may correspond to TRBD1 or TRBD2 (6 bases each). Looked up from germline, CDR1 is KGHDR and CDR2 is SFDVKD. Trimming took 4 bases from V and 6 from J, leaving 18 bases between them. This CDR3 is built from 16 residues. The CDR3 sequence: CATSDPRKGGPNEQFF. The CDR3 bases are TGTGCCACCAGTGACCCGAGGAAAGGGGGGCCCAATGAGCAGTTCTTC.

This clonotype was detected ten times or more. The V call is TRBV28, the J call TRBJ2-5; 8 bases match TRBD2. The trim removed 5 bases at V and 5 bases at J, leaving 10 bases unmatched. Germline CDR1 is MDHEN and CDR2 is SYDVKM. CDR3 length: 15 amino acids. As DNA, the CDR3 is TGTGCCAGCAGTCCCGGGACTAGGGAATGGGAGACCCAGTACTTC. It yields the protein CASSPGTREWETQYF. Using reference TRBV28 and TRBJ2-5 for the parts outside the CDR3, the full variable domain is DVKVTQSSRYLVKRTGEKVFLECVQDMDHENMFWYRQDPGLGLRLIYFSYDVKMKEKGDIPEGYSVSREKKERFSLILESASTNQTSMYLCASSPGTREWETQYFGPGTRLLVL.

The gene calls are TRBV6-2 or TRBV6-3 and TRBJ1-5; D is ambiguous. The CDR3 totals 12 residues. Trimming cost V 5 bases and J 8 bases, with 10 bases left between them. CDR1 MNHEY and CDR2 SVGEGT come from the germline V gene. CDR3 bases: TGTGCCAGCAGTCTGAGTGTTGAGCCCCAGCATTTT. It specifies CASSLSVEPQHF.

The table lists this clonotype with a few counts. The CDR3 nucleotides are TGTGCCAGCTCGATCTACGCCGGGGAGCTGTTTTTT. As protein: CASSIYAGELFF. V and J are TRBV18 and TRBJ2-2; D is undetermined. Deletions cut 6 bases from V and 6 bases from J, with 8 bases between. Germline loops: CDR1 KGHSH, CDR2 LQKENI. The length of the CDR3 is 12 residues.

The V and J genes are TRBV6-4 and TRBJ1-2; D is uncertain. The CDR3 contains 17 residues. Per the germline V gene, CDR1 is MRHNA and CDR2 is SNTAGT. Trimming removed 8 bases from V and 3 bases from J, with 25 bases in between. CDR3: CASPRLLLGRLDYGYTF. CDR3 DNA: TGTGCCAGCCCAAGGCTTCTGCTGGGCCGCTTGGACTATGGCTACACCTTC.

This clonotype was detected ten times or more. The chain carries TRBV5-1 and TRBJ2-7, with TRBD2 matching over 10 bases. CDR1 and CDR2 (germline): SGHRS, YFSETQ. With 2 bases clipped from V and 3 bases from J, the junction kept 5 bases outside the gene matches. CDR3 length: 15 residues. This CDR3 is CASSFRLAGVYEQYF. The DNA of the CDR3 is TGCGCCAGCAGCTTTAGGCTAGCGGGAGTCTACGAGCAGTACTTC.